One sample yielded the 12 T cell receptor beta chains listed below, sequenced in a study of cytomegalovirus exposure and HLA in healthy donors. The repertoire was sequenced with immunoSEQ multiplex PCR; TCRdb's copy has only in-frame clones and lacks some. Here the sample spans 120,000 or so clones, 90% to 97% being singletons. The sample comprised PBMCs. The receptors were sampled from a man between 18 and 35 years old in good health and CMV-seronegative.

The V gene is TRBV6-5, the J gene TRBJ2-1; no firm D call. Trimming removed 6 bases at V and 0 bases at J, with 9 bases between. The CDR3 is made up of 14 amino acids. Germline V gene lookup returns CDR1 MNHEY and CDR2 SVGAGI. CDR3 sequence: CASRRASSYNEQFF. CDR3 bases: TGTGCCAGCAGAAGAGCGAGCTCCTACAATGAGCAGTTCTTC.

This chain connects TRBV7-6 to TRBJ2-3; the D gene is possibly TRBD1 (6 bases). The CDR3 loop spans 15 amino acids. CDR1 is SGHVS and CDR2 is FNYEAQ in the germline V gene. Trimming took off 1 base at V and 2 bases at J, with 10 bases between the two ends. The CDR3 region has the DNA TGTGCCAGCAGCTTAGGGACAGTCATCACAGATACGCAGTATTTT. Protein product: CASSLGTVITDTQYF. Looking up the rest from reference TRBV7-6 and TRBJ2-3 gives the full variable domain: GAGVSQSPRYKVTKRGQDVALRCDPISGHVSLYWYRQALGQGPEFLTYFNYEAQQDKSGLPNDRFSAERPEGSISTLTIQRTEQRDSAMYRCASSLGTVITDTQYFGPGTRLTVL.

This chain connects TRBV2 to TRBJ2-1; D unclear. Germline V gene lookup returns CDR1 SNHLY and CDR2 FYNNEI. The CDR3 is made up of 14 amino acids. V shed 4 bases and J shed 0 bases, with 7 bases lying between them. The CDR3 DNA follows: TGTGCCAGCAGTGTTCTAAGCTCCTACAATGAGCAGTTCTTC. This encodes CASSVLSSYNEQFF.

The chain employs TRBV6-6 and TRBJ2-1, with D possibly being TRBD2 (6 bases). Trimming removed 6 bases from V and 2 bases from J, with 11 bases in between. The CDR3 is 14 amino acids. Germline-derived CDR1 and CDR2 are MNHNY and SVGAGI (reference sequence). CDR3 protein: CASRGSGTYNEQFF. For the CDR3, the DNA is TGTGCCAGCAGGGGTAGCGGCACCTACAATGAGCAGTTCTTC.

The V call is TRBV25-1, the J call TRBJ2-3; 8 nucleotides agree with TRBD2. Germline CDR1 is MGHDK and CDR2 is SYGVNS. The CDR3 extends over 15 amino acids. The junction had 4 bases not matched to a gene; V was cut back by 4 bases and J by 1 base. The DNA for the CDR3 is TGTGCCAGCAGTGCCGGGACTAGTGGCACAGATACGCAGTATTTT. It codes for CASSAGTSGTDTQYF.

The table lists this clone with a count of one. The V call is TRBV18, the J call TRBJ1-2; D remains ambiguous. The germline V gene has CDR1 KGHSH and CDR2 LQKENI. V lost 0 bases and J 8 bases, leaving 10 bases between the germline ends. The CDR3 contains 13 residues. The CDR3 here is CASSPPTGMGYTF. The CDR3 bases are TGTGCCAGCTCACCACCTACCGGTATGGGCTACACCTTC.

The chain links TRBV6-5 to TRBJ1-1; no clear D. There are 11 residues in the CDR3. Germline lookup yields CDR1 MNHEY and CDR2 SVGAGI. Trimming cost V 2 bases and J 7 bases, with 5 bases left between them. CDR3 DNA: TGTGCCAGCAGTTACGAGGGTGAAGCTTTCTTT. It specifies CASSYEGEAFF.

The rearrangement joins TRBV28 to TRBJ2-7, with 10 bases aligning to TRBD1. Germline CDR1 is MDHEN and CDR2 is SYDVKM. V gave up 6 bases and J gave up 3 bases; unmatched junction bases: 2. This CDR3 is 13 amino acids long. CDR3 sequence reads: CASSRDRGYEQYF. CDR3 bases: TGTGCCAGCAGCCGGGACAGGGGCTACGAGCAGTACTTC.

The J gene is TRBJ1-5, the V gene TRBV4-1; TRBD1 is a possible D gene (6 bases). The CDR3 is made up of 16 amino acids. CDR1 and CDR2 from the germline V gene are MGHRA and YSYEKL. Trimming pared 1 base from V and 4 bases from J, leaving 14 bases between. As DNA, the CDR3 is TGCGCCAGCAGCCAAGCCGTAGGGGGAATAAATCAGCCCCAGCATTTT. The encoded protein is CASSQAVGGINQPQHF.

This chain uses TRBV27 with TRBJ2-7; the match to TRBD2 covers 9 bases. J was trimmed by 3 bases and V by 2 bases; bases with no gene match: 8. Germline lookup yields CDR1 MNHEY and CDR2 SMNVEV (reference sequence). The CDR3 is 16 residues long. CDR3 region: CASSLHPGTSFYEQYF. CDR3 nucleotides: TGTGCCAGCAGTTTACATCCCGGGACTAGCTTCTACGAGCAGTACTTC.

This chain connects TRBV19 to TRBJ2-7; D gene uncertain. Germline V gene sequence: CDR1 LNHDA, CDR2 SQIVND (reference sequence). V lost 0 bases to trimming and J lost 7 bases, with 13 bases between them. CDR3 length equals 14 residues. CDR3 sequence reads: CASSIDGYTREQYF. In DNA form, the CDR3 reads TGTGCCAGTAGTATAGATGGGTACACGCGGGAGCAGTACTTC.

The V call is TRBV15, the J call TRBJ1-5, with 12 bases matching TRBD1. V trimming: 8 bases; J trimming: 7 bases; junction bases outside the gene matches: 6. Germline lookup yields CDR1 LNHNV and CDR2 YYDKDF (reference sequence). The CDR3 is 14 amino acids. The CDR3 nucleotides are TGTGCCACCCGGGACAGGGGGCTCGGGCAGCCCCAGCATTTT. Residues: CATRDRGLGQPQHF.